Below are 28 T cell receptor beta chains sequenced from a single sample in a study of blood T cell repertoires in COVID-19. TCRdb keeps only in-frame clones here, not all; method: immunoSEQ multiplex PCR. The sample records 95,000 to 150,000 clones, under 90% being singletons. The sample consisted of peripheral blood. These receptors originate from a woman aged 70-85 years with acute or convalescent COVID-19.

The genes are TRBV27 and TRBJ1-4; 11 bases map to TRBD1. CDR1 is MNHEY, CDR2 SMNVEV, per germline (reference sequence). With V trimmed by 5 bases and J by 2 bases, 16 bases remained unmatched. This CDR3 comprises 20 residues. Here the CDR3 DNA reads TGTGCCAGCAGTCTCTTCCGGGACAGGGGGGAAGGGGGGACTAATGAAAAACTGTTTTTT. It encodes CASSLFRDRGEGGTNEKLFF.

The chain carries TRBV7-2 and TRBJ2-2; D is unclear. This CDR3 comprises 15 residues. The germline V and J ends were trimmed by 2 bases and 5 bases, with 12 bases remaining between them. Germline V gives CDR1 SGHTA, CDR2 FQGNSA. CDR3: CASSLRQRQTGELFF. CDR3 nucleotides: TGTGCCAGCAGCTTAAGACAACGCCAAACCGGGGAGCTGTTTTTT.

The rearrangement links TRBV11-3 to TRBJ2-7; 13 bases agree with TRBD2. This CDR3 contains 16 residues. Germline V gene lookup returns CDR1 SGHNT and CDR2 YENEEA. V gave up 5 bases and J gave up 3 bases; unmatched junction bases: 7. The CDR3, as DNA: TGTGCCAGCAGCGCTACCGGGACTAGCGGGGACTACGAGCAGTACTTC. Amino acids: CASSATGTSGDYEQYF.

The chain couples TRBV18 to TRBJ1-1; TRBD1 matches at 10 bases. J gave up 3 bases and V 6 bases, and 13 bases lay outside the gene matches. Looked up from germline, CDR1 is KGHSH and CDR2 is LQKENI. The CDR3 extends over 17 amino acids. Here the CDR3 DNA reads TGTGCCAGCTCCCTAAGGGGACAGGGGTCAGGGTACACTGAAGCTTTCTTT. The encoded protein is CASSLRGQGSGYTEAFF.

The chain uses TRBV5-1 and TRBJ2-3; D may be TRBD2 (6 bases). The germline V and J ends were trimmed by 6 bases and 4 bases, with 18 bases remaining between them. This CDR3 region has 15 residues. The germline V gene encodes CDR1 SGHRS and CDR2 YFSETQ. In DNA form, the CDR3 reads TGCGCCAGCACAAATACGGGGGAAACGGCAGATACGCAGTATTTT. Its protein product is CASTNTGETADTQYF.

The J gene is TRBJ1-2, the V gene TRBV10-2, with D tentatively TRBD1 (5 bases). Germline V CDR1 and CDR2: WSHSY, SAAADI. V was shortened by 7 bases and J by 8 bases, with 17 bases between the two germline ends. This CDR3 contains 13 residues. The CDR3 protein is CASTDRVLGGYTF. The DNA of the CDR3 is TGCGCCAGCACCGACAGAGTTCTCGGGGGCTACACCTTC.

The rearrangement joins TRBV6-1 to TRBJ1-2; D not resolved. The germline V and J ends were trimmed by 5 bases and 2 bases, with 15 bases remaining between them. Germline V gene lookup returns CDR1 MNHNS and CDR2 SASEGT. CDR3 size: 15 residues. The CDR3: CASSTQVPLNYGYTF. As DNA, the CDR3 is TGTGCCAGCAGTACCCAGGTCCCTTTGAACTATGGCTACACCTTC.

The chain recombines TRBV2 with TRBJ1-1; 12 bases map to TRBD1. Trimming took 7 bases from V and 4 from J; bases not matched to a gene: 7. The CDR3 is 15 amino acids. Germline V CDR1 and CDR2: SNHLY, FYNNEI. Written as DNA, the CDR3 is TGTGCCAGCACGGCCGGGACAGGGGGCAGCACTGAAGCTTTCTTT. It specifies CASTAGTGGSTEAFF. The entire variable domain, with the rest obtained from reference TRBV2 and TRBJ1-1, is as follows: EPEVTQTPSHQVTQMGQEVILRCVPISNHLYFYWYRQILGQKVEFLVSFYNNEISEKSEIFDDQFSVERPDGSNFTLKIRSTKLEDSAMYFCASTAGTGGSTEAFFGQGTRLTVV.

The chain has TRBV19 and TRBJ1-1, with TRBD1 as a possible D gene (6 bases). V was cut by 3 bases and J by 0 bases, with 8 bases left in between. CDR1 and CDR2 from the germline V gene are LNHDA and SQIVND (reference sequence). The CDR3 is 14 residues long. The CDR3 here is CASSIGTLNTEAFF. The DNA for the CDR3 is TGTGCCAGTAGTATTGGGACACTGAACACTGAAGCTTTCTTT.

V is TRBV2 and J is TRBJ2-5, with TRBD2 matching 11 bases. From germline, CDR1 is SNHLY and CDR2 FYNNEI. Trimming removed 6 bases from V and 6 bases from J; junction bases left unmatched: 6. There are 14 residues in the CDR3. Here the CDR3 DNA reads TGTGCCAGCAGAGATAGCGGGGGGGCGAAGACCCAGTACTTC. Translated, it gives CASRDSGGAKTQYF.

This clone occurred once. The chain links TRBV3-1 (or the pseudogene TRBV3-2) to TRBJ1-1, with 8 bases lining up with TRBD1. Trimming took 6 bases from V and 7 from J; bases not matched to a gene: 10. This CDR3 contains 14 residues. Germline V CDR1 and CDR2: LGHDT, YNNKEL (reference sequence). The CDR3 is CASRFQGASGEAFF. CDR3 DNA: TGTGCCAGCAGATTCCAGGGGGCAAGTGGTGAAGCTTTCTTT.

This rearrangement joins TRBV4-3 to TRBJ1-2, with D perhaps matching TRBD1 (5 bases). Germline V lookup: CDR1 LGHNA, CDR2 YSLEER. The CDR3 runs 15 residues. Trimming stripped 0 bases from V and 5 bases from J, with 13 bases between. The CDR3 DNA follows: TGCGCCAGCAGCCAAGATCGGGCAGGGCTTTATGGCTACACCTTC. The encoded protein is CASSQDRAGLYGYTF.

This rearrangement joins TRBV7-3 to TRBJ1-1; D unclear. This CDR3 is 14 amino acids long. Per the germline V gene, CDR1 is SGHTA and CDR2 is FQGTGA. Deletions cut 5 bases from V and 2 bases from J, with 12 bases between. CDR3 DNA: TGTGCCAGCAGCCGAACGGGGAGAAACACTGAAGCTTTCTTT. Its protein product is CASSRTGRNTEAFF.

Written as DNA, the CDR3 is TGCGCCAGCAGCCAAGATCGGGACAGGGAGTATGGCTACACCTTC. Residues: CASSQDRDREYGYTF. V is TRBV4-3 and J is TRBJ1-2, with 9 nucleotides matching TRBD1. The length of the CDR3 is 15 residues. Germline V gene lookup returns CDR1 LGHNA and CDR2 YSLEER. V was clipped by 0 bases and J by 5 bases; unmatched bases: 4.

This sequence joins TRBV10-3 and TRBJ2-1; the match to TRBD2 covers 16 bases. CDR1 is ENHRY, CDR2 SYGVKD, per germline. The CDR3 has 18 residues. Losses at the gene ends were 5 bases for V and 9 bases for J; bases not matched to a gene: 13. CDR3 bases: TGTGCCATCAGTACCGGGACTAGCGGGGGGGCCGGTCTAGCTGAGCAGTTCTTC. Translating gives CAISTGTSGGAGLAEQFF.

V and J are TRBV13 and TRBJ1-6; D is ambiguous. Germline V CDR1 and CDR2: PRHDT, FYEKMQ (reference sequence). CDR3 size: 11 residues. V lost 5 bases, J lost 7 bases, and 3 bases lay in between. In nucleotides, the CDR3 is TGTGCCAGCAGCGGCAATTCACCCCTCCACTTT. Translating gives CASSGNSPLHF.

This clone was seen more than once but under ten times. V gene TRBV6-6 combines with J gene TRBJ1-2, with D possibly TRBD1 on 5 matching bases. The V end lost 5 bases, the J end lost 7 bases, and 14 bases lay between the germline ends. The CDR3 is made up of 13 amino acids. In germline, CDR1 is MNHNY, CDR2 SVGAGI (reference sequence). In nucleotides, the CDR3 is TGTGCCAGCAGTACACAGGTTTACGGTGGCTACACCTTC. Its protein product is CASSTQVYGGYTF.

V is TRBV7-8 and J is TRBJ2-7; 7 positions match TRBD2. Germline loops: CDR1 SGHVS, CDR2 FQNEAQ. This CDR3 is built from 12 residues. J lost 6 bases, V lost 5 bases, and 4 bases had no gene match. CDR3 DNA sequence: TGTGCCAGCAGCCAATGGGGGGGCGAGCAGTACTTC. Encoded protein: CASSQWGGEQYF.

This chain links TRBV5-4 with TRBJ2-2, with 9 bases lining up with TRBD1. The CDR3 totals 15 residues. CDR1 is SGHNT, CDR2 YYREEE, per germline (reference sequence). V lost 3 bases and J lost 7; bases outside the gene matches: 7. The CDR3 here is CASSSDRGKVGELFF. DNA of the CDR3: TGTGCCAGCAGCTCTGACAGGGGGAAGGTCGGGGAGCTGTTTTTT.

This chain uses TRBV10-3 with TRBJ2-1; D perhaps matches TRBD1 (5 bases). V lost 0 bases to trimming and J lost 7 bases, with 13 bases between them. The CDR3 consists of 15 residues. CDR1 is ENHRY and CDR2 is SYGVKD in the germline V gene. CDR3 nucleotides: TGTGCCATCAGTGAGTCGGTCAGGGAATTAAATGAGCAGTTCTTC. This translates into CAISESVRELNEQFF.

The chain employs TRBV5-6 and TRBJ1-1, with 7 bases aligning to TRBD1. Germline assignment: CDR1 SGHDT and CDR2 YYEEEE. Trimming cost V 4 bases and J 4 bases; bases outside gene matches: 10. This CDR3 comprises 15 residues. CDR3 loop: CASSTQRQGGTEAFF. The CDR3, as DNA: TGTGCCAGCAGCACACAACGACAGGGTGGCACTGAAGCTTTCTTT. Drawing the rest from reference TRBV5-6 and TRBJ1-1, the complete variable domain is DAGVTQSPTHLIKTRGQQVTLRCSPKSGHDTVSWYQQALGQGPQFIFQYYEEEERQRGNFPDRFSGHQFPNYSSELNVNALLLGDSALYLCASSTQRQGGTEAFFGQGTRLTVV.

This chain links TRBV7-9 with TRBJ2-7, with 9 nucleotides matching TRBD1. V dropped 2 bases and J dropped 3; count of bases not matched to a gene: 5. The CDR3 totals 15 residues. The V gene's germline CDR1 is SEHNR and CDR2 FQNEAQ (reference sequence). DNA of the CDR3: TGTGCCAGCAGCTTAAGCCGGGACAGGGACTACGAGCAGTACTTC. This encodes CASSLSRDRDYEQYF.

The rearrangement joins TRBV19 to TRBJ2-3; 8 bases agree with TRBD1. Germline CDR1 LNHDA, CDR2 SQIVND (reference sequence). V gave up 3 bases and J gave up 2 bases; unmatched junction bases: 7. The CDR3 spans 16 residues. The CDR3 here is CASSIMDRAYTDTQYF. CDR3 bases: TGTGCCAGTAGTATTATGGACAGGGCTTACACAGATACGCAGTATTTT.

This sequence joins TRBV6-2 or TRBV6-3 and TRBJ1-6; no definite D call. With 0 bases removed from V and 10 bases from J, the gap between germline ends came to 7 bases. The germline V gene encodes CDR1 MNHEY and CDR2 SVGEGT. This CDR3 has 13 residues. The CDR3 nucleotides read TGTGCCAGCAGTTACTCGATTCTATCACCCCTCCACTTT. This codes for CASSYSILSPLHF.

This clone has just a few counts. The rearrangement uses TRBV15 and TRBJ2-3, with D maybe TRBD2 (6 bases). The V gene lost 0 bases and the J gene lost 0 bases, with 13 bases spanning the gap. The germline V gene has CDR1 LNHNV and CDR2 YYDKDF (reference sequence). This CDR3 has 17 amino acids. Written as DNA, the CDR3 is TGTGCCACCAGCAGAGACGTTCTCCGGGGGAGCACAGATACGCAGTATTTT. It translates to CATSRDVLRGSTDTQYF.

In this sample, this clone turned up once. The CDR3 sequence: CASSLRPGGESSGNTIYF. CDR3 sequence (DNA): TGTGCCAGCAGCCTTCGGCCAGGGGGCGAATCCTCTGGAAACACCATATATTTT. The J gene is TRBJ1-3, the V gene TRBV6-2 or TRBV6-3, with 8 nucleotides matching TRBD1. The germline V gene encodes CDR1 MNHEY and CDR2 SVGEGT. CDR3 length: 18 amino acids. Unmatched junction bases numbered 13, after V lost 6 bases and J lost 0 bases.

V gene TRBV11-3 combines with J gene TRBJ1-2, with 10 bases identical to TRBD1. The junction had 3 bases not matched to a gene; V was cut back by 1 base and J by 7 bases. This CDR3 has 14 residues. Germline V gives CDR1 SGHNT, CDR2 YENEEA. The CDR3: CASSLAGQGFGYTF. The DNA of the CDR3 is TGTGCCAGCAGCTTAGCGGGACAGGGGTTTGGCTACACCTTC.

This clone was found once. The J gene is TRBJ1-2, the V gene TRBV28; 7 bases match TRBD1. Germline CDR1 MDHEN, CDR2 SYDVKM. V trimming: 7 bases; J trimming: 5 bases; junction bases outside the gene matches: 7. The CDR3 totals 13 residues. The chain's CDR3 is CASTQTGRYGYTF. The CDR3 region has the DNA TGTGCCAGCACCCAGACAGGGAGGTATGGCTACACCTTC.